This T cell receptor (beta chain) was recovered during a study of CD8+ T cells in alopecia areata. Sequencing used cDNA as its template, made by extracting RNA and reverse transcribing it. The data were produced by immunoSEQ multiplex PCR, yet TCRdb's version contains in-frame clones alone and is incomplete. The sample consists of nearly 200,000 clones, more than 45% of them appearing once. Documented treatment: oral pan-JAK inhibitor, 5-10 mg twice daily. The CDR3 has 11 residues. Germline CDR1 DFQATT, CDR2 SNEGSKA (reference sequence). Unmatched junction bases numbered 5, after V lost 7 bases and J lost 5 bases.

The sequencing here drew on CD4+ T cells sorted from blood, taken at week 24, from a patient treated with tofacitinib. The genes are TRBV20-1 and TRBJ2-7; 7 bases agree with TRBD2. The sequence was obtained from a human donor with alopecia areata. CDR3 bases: TGCAGTGTCCTGGGGGGGGACGAGCAGTACTTC. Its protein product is CSVLGGDEQYF.